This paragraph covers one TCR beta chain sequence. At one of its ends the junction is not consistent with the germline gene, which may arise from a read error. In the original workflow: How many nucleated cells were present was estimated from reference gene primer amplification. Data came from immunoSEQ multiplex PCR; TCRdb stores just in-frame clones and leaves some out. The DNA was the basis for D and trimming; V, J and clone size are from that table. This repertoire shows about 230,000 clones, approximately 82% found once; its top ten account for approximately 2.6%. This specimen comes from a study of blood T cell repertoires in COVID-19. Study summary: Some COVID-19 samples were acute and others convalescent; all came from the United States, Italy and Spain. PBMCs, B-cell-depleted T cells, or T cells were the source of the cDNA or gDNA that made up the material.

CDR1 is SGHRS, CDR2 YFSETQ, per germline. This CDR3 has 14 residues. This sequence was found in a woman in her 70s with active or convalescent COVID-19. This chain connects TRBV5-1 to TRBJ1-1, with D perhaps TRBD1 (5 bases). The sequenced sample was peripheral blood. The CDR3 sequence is CASSQTHSTVNGPF. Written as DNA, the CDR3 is TGCGCCAGCAGCCAAACCCATTCGACAGTAAACGGGCCTTTT.